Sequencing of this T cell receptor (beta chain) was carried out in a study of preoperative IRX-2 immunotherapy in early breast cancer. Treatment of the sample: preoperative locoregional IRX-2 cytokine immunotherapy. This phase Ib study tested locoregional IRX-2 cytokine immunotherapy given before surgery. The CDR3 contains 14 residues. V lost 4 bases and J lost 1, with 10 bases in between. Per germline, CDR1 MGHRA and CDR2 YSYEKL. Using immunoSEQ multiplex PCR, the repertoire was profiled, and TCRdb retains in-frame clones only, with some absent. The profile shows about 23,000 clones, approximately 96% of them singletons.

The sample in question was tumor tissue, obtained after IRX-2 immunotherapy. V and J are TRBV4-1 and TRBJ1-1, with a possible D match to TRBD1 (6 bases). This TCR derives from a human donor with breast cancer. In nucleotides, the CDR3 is TGCGCCAGCAGCCTAGGACAGCCGAACACTGAAGCTTTCTTT. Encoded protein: CASSLGQPNTEAFF.